Reported below is one T cell receptor beta chain. Its antigen is still unknown. Samples each yielded at least 5 micrograms of total RNA. Germline CDR1 LGHDT, CDR2 YNNKEL (reference sequence). This CDR3 region has 16 residues. V gave up 0 bases and J gave up 10 bases, with 21 bases separating them. Alongside a J-beta primer mix, a sample-barcoded 5' primer served in a second PCR lasting about 6 to 11 cycles. TCRdb re-analysed the 5' RACE reads in MiXCR, keeping a single row per CDR3 protein. Here the sample spans around 800,000 distinct CDR3 sequences, around 45% being singletons. The sample is drawn from a study of blood T cells in healthy people across ages. Study observations and caveats: Donor CMV status was unknown, possibly confounding expanded clonotype changes. Naive CD4+ cell counts and diversity both ran higher in long-lived than in aged donors.

The V and J genes are TRBV3-1 and TRBJ1-2, with D possibly being TRBD1 (5 bases). Sequences were obtained from blood. The sequence was obtained from a man between 60 and 75 years old in good health. The CDR3 reads CASSQEPGRPSRLYTF. CDR3 coding DNA: TGTGCCAGCAGCCAAGAACCGGGACGCCCGTCGAGGCTCTACACCTTC.